The present TCR beta chain was sequenced within a study of blood T cell repertoires in COVID-19. With V trimmed by 6 bases and J by 6 bases, 8 bases remained unmatched. CDR1 is SNHLY, CDR2 FYNNEI, per germline. CDR3 size: 16 residues. Data came from immunoSEQ multiplex PCR; TCRdb stores just in-frame clones and leaves some out. The sample consists of just under 350,000 clones, about nine tenths of them appearing once. The chain employs TRBV2 and TRBJ2-2; TRBD2 matches at 12 bases. This receptor was identified in a woman in her seventies with COVID-19, enrolled during active disease. Sample: peripheral blood. The CDR3 sequence is CASSPTSGGLAGELFF. CDR3 sequence (DNA): TGTGCCAGCAGCCCCACTAGCGGGGGGCTCGCCGGGGAGCTGTTTTTT.